Each of the 23 T cell receptor beta chains below was sequenced from the same sample in a study of pediatric ulcerative colitis. Here immunoSEQ multiplex PCR was the method, and the copy in TCRdb shows in-frame clones only, minus some. The sample records 45,000 to 55,000 clones, 60% to 85% being singletons. The rectum was sampled with one to two pinch biopsies at colonoscopy. Sequencing input: gut tissue. The receptors were sampled from a girl between 10 and 17 years old with moderate ulcerative colitis.

The J gene is TRBJ2-2, the V gene TRBV6-4; no clear D. The V end was cut by 4 bases, the J end by 0 bases, with 6 bases between. From germline, CDR1 is MRHNA and CDR2 SNTAGT. This CDR3 has 14 residues. The CDR3 nucleotides are TGTGCCAGCAGTGGCAGCGCGAACACCGGGGAGCTGTTTTTT. It is translated as CASSGSANTGELFF.

The rearrangement links TRBV4-1 to TRBJ2-1, with 11 bases matching TRBD2. CDR3 length: 15 amino acids. Per the germline V gene, CDR1 is MGHRA and CDR2 is YSYEKL. V dropped 5 bases and J dropped 3; count of bases not matched to a gene: 3. The DNA of the CDR3 is TGCGCCAGCAGCAACCTAGCGGGAGGCTACAATGAGCAGTTCTTC. It yields the protein CASSNLAGGYNEQFF.

A few counts support this clone. The chain couples TRBV5-1 to TRBJ2-3; D is undetermined. Per the germline V gene, CDR1 is SGHRS and CDR2 is YFSETQ. V was cut by 0 bases and J by 5 bases, with 7 bases left in between. This CDR3 region has 13 residues. This chain's CDR3 is CASSLAGEDTQYF. The CDR3 region has the DNA TGCGCCAGCAGCTTGGCCGGAGAAGATACGCAGTATTTT.

The rearrangement links TRBV30 to TRBJ2-5; 10 bases are shared with TRBD2. The CDR3 contains 13 residues. Germline loops: CDR1 GTSNPN, CDR2 SVGIG (reference sequence). The junction had 8 bases not matched to a gene; V was cut back by 8 bases and J by 5 bases. DNA for the CDR3: TGTGCCGGAGCGGGGGGGATTGGGGAGACCCAGTACTTC. Encoded protein: CAGAGGIGETQYF.

V usage is TRBV28 and J usage is TRBJ2-1; D is perhaps TRBD1 (6 bases). Germline CDR1 and CDR2: MDHEN and SYDVKM. The CDR3 totals 15 residues. The germline V and J ends were trimmed by 7 bases and 5 bases, with 18 bases remaining between them. CDR3 sequence: CASTLAGERNNEQFF. The CDR3 DNA reads as TGTGCCAGCACTTTGGCAGGGGAAAGGAACAATGAGCAGTTCTTC.

This chain uses TRBV7-2 with TRBJ1-1; D remains unclear. CDR1 SGHTA and CDR2 FQGNSA come from the germline V gene. The CDR3 extends over 13 amino acids. The V and J ends lost 1 base and 10 bases respectively, with 13 bases between them. In DNA form, the CDR3 reads TGTGCCAGCAGCTTAGTCGAGGGTTCGGGAGCTTTCTTT. This encodes CASSLVEGSGAFF.

The chain carries TRBV7-9 and TRBJ2-3; the match to TRBD1 covers 9 bases. Losses at the gene ends were 2 bases for V and 3 bases for J; bases not matched to a gene: 6. Germline V gene lookup returns CDR1 SEHNR and CDR2 FQNEAQ (reference sequence). CDR3 length: 16 amino acids. CDR3 DNA: TGTGCCAGCAGCTTACTTACAGGGGGCGTGACAGATACGCAGTATTTT. Translating it yields CASSLLTGGVTDTQYF.

The V and J genes are TRBV7-2 and TRBJ2-5; D is uncertain. The V gene's germline CDR1 is SGHTA and CDR2 FQGNSA. Trimming took off 4 bases at V and 5 bases at J, with 5 bases between the two ends. This CDR3 has 11 residues. The CDR3 spells CASSYLETQYF. The CDR3 coding sequence is TGTGCCAGCAGCTACCTGGAGACCCAGTACTTC. Drawing the rest from reference TRBV7-2 and TRBJ2-5, the complete variable domain is GAGVSQSPSNKVTEKGKDVELRCDPISGHTALYWYRQSLGQGLEFLIYFQGNSAPDKSGLPSDRFSAERTGGSVSTLTIQRTQQEDSAVYLCASSYLETQYFGPGTRLLVL.

The gene calls are TRBV6-5 and TRBJ2-7; no reliable D call. The CDR3 has 14 amino acids. V was cut by 6 bases and J by 0 bases, with 12 bases left in between. Germline assignment: CDR1 MNHEY and CDR2 SVGAGI. CDR3 loop: CASSPTFTSYEQYF. CDR3 coding DNA: TGTGCCAGCAGCCCCACATTTACCTCCTACGAGCAGTACTTC.

A word on this clone: This specimen includes other DNA sequences encoding the same CDR3. This rearrangement joins TRBV5-4 to TRBJ2-1; the match to TRBD1 covers 9 bases. Germline CDR1 is SGHNT and CDR2 is YYREEE (reference sequence). The CDR3 has 15 amino acids. Trimming took 0 bases from V and 7 from J; bases not matched to a gene: 5. The CDR3 loop reads CASSLGGQGRNEQFF. The CDR3 DNA reads TGTGCCAGCAGCTTGGGGGGACAGGGTAGGAATGAGCAGTTCTTC. Full variable domain (missing parts from reference TRBV5-4 and TRBJ2-1): ETGVTQSPTHLIKTRGQQVTLRCSSQSGHNTVSWYQQALGQGPQFIFQYYREEENGRGNFPPRFSGLQFPNYSSELNVNALELDDSALYLCASSLGGQGRNEQFFGPGTRLTVL.

V and J are TRBV7-2 and TRBJ1-3; D unclear. V was clipped by 3 bases and J by 8 bases, with 20 bases between them. This CDR3 comprises 16 residues. Germline CDR1 SGHTA, CDR2 FQGNSA. The CDR3 region has the DNA TGTGCCAGCAGCTTGCTAGTCTACATGCCCGGGGACACCATATATTTT. It translates to CASSLLVYMPGDTIYF.

This clone appeared a single time. J is TRBJ2-4 and V is TRBV4-2, with 8 bases matching TRBD1. This CDR3 is built from 18 residues. With 0 bases clipped from V and 2 bases from J, the junction kept 9 bases outside the gene matches. Germline V lookup: CDR1 LGHNA, CDR2 YNFKEQ. CDR3 in amino acids: CASSQDSGQGHPKNIQYF. CDR3 in DNA: TGTGCCAGCAGCCAAGATTCAGGACAGGGCCACCCCAAAAACATTCAGTACTTC.

The chain couples TRBV6-1 to TRBJ1-5; 7 bases map to TRBD1. V gave up 5 bases and J gave up 4 bases; unmatched junction bases: 8. CDR3 length: 15 amino acids. Germline V gene sequence: CDR1 MNHNS, CDR2 SASEGT. The CDR3 coding sequence is TGTGCCAGCAGTTGGGGGACAGTTCTAAATCAGCCCCAGCATTTT. It encodes CASSWGTVLNQPQHF.

V is TRBV4-2 and J is TRBJ1-6, with unresolved D. The germline gives CDR1 LGHNA, CDR2 YNFKEQ. V lost 3 bases, J lost 6 bases, and 3 bases lay in between. The CDR3 has 12 residues. CDR3 loop: CASSQANSPLHF. The CDR3 DNA reads TGTGCCAGCAGCCAGGCTAATTCACCCCTCCACTTT.

V usage is TRBV5-4 and J usage is TRBJ1-1; D may be TRBD1 (6 bases). CDR1 SGHNT and CDR2 YYREEE come from the germline V gene (reference sequence). This CDR3 has 12 amino acids. Trimming took off 2 bases at V and 11 bases at J, with 13 bases between the two ends. CDR3 sequence (DNA): TGTGCCAGCAGCTTCACCCAGGGGAAGGCTTTCTTT. As protein: CASSFTQGKAFF.

The V gene is TRBV6-5, the J gene TRBJ1-1; 8 bases line up with TRBD1. Germline trimming cut 6 bases from V and 6 bases from J; bases unmatched to any gene: 6. The V gene's germline CDR1 is MNHEY and CDR2 SVGAGI. CDR3 length equals 13 residues. In DNA form, the CDR3 reads TGTGCCAGCAGAGCACAGGGGGTACCTGAAGCTTTCTTT. This codes for CASRAQGVPEAFF.

This clone was seen just once. The chain combines TRBV10-2 with TRBJ2-3; no firm D call. CDR1 is WSHSY, CDR2 SAAADI, per germline. V lost 2 bases and J 5 bases, leaving 2 bases between the germline ends. The CDR3 is 11 residues long. This CDR3 reads CASSEGDTQYF. CDR3 DNA sequence: TGCGCCAGCAGTGAGGGAGATACGCAGTATTTT.

This chain connects TRBV19 to TRBJ2-7; 9 nucleotides match TRBD1. Germline CDR1 and CDR2: LNHDA and SQIVND (reference sequence). CDR3 length: 16 residues. V lost 0 bases to trimming and J lost 4 bases; unmatched junction nucleotides: 7. The CDR3 coding sequence is TGTGCCAGTAGTATAGACGGGACAGGGCTAATTTACGAGCAGTACTTC. This codes for CASSIDGTGLIYEQYF.

The chain is built from TRBV11-2 and TRBJ2-6; D remains unclear. The CDR3 totals 17 residues. The ends were cut back, 3 bases at V and 0 bases at J, with 12 bases in the middle. Germline CDR1 is SGHAT and CDR2 is FQNNGV. CDR3 bases: TGTGCCAGCAGCTTTAATTCTATCCCCTCTGGGGCCAACGTCCTGACTTTC. Its translation: CASSFNSIPSGANVLTF.

This clone was counted only a few times. The genes are TRBV4-2 and TRBJ1-5, with D unclear. The CDR3 spans 13 residues. The germline V and J ends were trimmed by 0 bases and 5 bases, with 5 bases remaining between them. Germline CDR1 and CDR2: LGHNA and YNFKEQ. This chain's CDR3 is CASSQDLDQPQHF. CDR3 DNA: TGTGCCAGCAGCCAAGATTTGGATCAGCCCCAGCATTTT.

V is TRBV21-1 and J is TRBJ2-3; the table names TRBD2, a call not compared with the DNA. TRBV21-1 constitutes a pseudogene. This CDR3 has 18 amino acids. CDR3 DNA sequence: TGTGCCAGCAGCAACGGAACAGTTCGGGGTACTAGCACAGATACGCAGTATTTT. Protein: CASSNGTVRGTSTDTQYF.

The rearrangement joins TRBV5-5 to TRBJ2-7; TRBD2 aligns across 15 bases. Germline V lookup: CDR1 SGHKS, CDR2 YYEKEE (reference sequence). V was pared by 5 bases and J by 4 bases, with 10 bases of the junction left unmatched. This CDR3 has 17 amino acids. The CDR3 bases are TGTGCCAGCAGTCCCGGGACTAGCGGGAGGACGATGTACGAGCAGTACTTC. Its translation: CASSPGTSGRTMYEQYF.

This clone occurred a few times. The V gene is TRBV7-9, the J gene TRBJ1-1; D not resolved. Germline lookup yields CDR1 SEHNR and CDR2 FQNEAQ (reference sequence). The ends were cut back, 3 bases at V and 5 bases at J, with 10 bases in the middle. This CDR3 is built from 13 residues. The CDR3 here is CASSLRWDTEAFF. The CDR3, as DNA: TGTGCCAGCAGCTTGAGGTGGGATACTGAAGCTTTCTTT.